The 22 T cell receptor beta chains listed next were all sequenced from one sample in a study of blood T cell repertoires in COVID-19. Sequencing was performed with immunoSEQ multiplex PCR; in TCRdb, only in-frame clones are kept and a portion is missing. The sample yields tens of thousands of clones, 76% seen once. Material: peripheral blood. The receptors were sampled from a man aged 45-60 years with active or convalescent COVID-19.

This chain joins TRBV25-1 and TRBJ2-3; TRBD2 matches 9 bases. CDR1 is MGHDK and CDR2 is SYGVNS in the germline V gene. This CDR3 is 17 amino acids long. V gave up 2 bases and J gave up 2 bases; unmatched junction bases: 8. The CDR3 DNA reads as TGTGCCAGCAGTGAAGCGGGGGGGACCCTACCCACAGATACGCAGTATTTT. This sequence encodes CASSEAGGTLPTDTQYF. The full variable domain, rest sourced from reference TRBV25-1 and TRBJ2-3, is EADIYQTPRYLVIGTGKKITLECSQTMGHDKMYWYQQDPGMELHLIHYSYGVNSTEKGDLSSESTVSRIRTEHFPLTLESARPSHTSQYLCASSEAGGTLPTDTQYFGPGTRLTVL.

This chain joins TRBV4-1 and TRBJ2-1; D possibly corresponds to TRBD2 (5 bases). The ends were cut back, 5 bases at V and 9 bases at J, with 20 bases in the middle. The CDR3 loop spans 15 amino acids. The germline CDR1 and CDR2 sequences are MGHRA and YSYEKL. The CDR3, as DNA: TGCGCCAGCAGCGACATAGCGATGAGTGAAGGTGAGCAGTTCTTC. Its translation: CASSDIAMSEGEQFF.

The chain joins TRBV30 to TRBJ2-7; TRBD2 might be the D (5 bases). Germline V CDR1 and CDR2: GTSNPN, SVGIG (reference sequence). This CDR3 has 12 residues. Trimming cost V 3 bases and J 2 bases, with 8 bases left between them. Here the CDR3 reads CAWSREPYEQYF. For the CDR3, the DNA is TGTGCCTGGAGCCGGGAACCCTACGAGCAGTACTTC.

This chain links TRBV5-1 with TRBJ2-5; TRBD2 agrees at 10 bases. The CDR3 is 16 amino acids. CDR1 is SGHRS, CDR2 YFSETQ, per germline. With V trimmed by 1 base and J by 5 bases, 8 bases remained unmatched. Here the CDR3 reads CASSLPSGGQRETQYF. CDR3 DNA sequence: TGCGCCAGCAGCTTGCCTAGCGGGGGCCAAAGGGAGACCCAGTACTTC.

The V call is TRBV5-1, the J call TRBJ2-5; 7 bases agree with TRBD1. Germline trimming cut 0 bases from V and 9 bases from J; bases unmatched to any gene: 5. Germline CDR1 reads SGHRS; CDR2 reads YFSETQ. The CDR3 runs to 13 residues. CDR3 loop: CASSLEQGQSQYF. The CDR3, as DNA: TGCGCCAGCAGCTTGGAACAGGGACAGTCCCAGTACTTC. The complete variable domain, with remaining parts taken from reference TRBV5-1 and TRBJ2-5, reads KAGVTQTPRYLIKTRGQQVTLSCSPISGHRSVSWYQQTPGQGLQFLFEYFSETQRNKGNFPGRFSGRQFSNSRSEMNVSTLELGDSALYLCASSLEQGQSQYFGPGTRLLVL.

The chain couples TRBV12-5 to TRBJ2-1; D possibly corresponds to TRBD1 (5 bases). The V and J ends lost 4 bases and 3 bases respectively, with 7 bases between them. There are 13 residues in the CDR3. Per germline, CDR1 LGHNT and CDR2 FRNRAP. For the CDR3, the DNA is TGTGCTAGTGGTTCCCAGGGCTACAATGAGCAGTTCTTC. It encodes CASGSQGYNEQFF.

This chain joins TRBV7-8 and TRBJ2-7; 9 bases are shared with TRBD1. This CDR3 comprises 16 residues. The junction had 9 bases not matched to a gene; V was cut back by 5 bases and J by 1 base. Per germline, CDR1 SGHVS and CDR2 FQNEAQ. The CDR3 loop reads CASSRGGTGISYEQYF. The CDR3 DNA reads TGTGCCAGCAGCCGAGGGGGGACAGGGATTTCCTACGAGCAGTACTTC.

The chain combines TRBV19 with TRBJ1-6; weak D call: TRBD1 (5 bases). The V end was cut by 3 bases, the J end by 10 bases, with 16 bases between. CDR3 length: 15 residues. Germline values: CDR1 LNHDA, CDR2 SQIVND (reference sequence). The CDR3, as DNA: TGTGCCAGTAGTATTAGGGCGCAGGGAGGCTCACCCCTCCACTTT. Protein sequence: CASSIRAQGGSPLHF.

The chain is built from TRBV5-1 and TRBJ2-7; TRBD2 might be the D (6 bases). The CDR3 totals 15 residues. Per germline, CDR1 SGHRS and CDR2 YFSETQ. Trimming took off 3 bases at V and 0 bases at J, with 13 bases between the two ends. Here the CDR3 DNA reads TGCGCCAGCAGCTCTGGGGACTTAAGCTCCTACGAGCAGTACTTC. Protein product: CASSSGDLSSYEQYF.

This clone was seen only a few times. V gene TRBV3-1 (or the pseudogene TRBV3-2) combines with J gene TRBJ1-5; D may be TRBD1 (6 bases). CDR1 and CDR2 (germline): LGHDT, YNNKEL (reference sequence). Trimming removed 0 bases from V and 7 bases from J, with 13 bases in between. This CDR3 spans 15 amino acids. CDR3 loop: CASSQDWRQGQPQHF. The DNA for the CDR3 is TGTGCCAGCAGCCAAGATTGGCGGCAGGGGCAGCCCCAGCATTTT.

The chain couples TRBV6-5 to TRBJ1-1; D is unclear. V lost 7 bases to trimming and J lost 3 bases, with 15 bases between them. This CDR3 is built from 14 residues. Looked up from germline, CDR1 is MNHEY and CDR2 is SVGAGI. As DNA, the CDR3 is TGTGCCAGCACGGGAAGACGGGATTACACTGAAGCTTTCTTT. Amino acid sequence: CASTGRRDYTEAFF.

The rearrangement links TRBV6-5 to TRBJ2-4; 7 bases line up with TRBD2. CDR1 MNHEY and CDR2 SVGAGI come from the germline V gene. The CDR3 extends over 13 amino acids. J was trimmed by 8 bases and V by 7 bases; bases with no gene match: 8. This chain's CDR3 is CASTRTGGDIQYF. CDR3 coding DNA: TGTGCCAGCACCCGCACTGGGGGGGACATTCAGTACTTC.

The chain recombines TRBV27 with TRBJ2-5, with 10 bases fitting TRBD2. CDR1 and CDR2 from the germline V gene are MNHEY and SMNVEV (reference sequence). Trimming at V came to 3 bases and at J to 1 base, leaving 2 bases not matched to a gene. There are 15 residues in the CDR3. The CDR3 DNA is TGTGCCAGCAGTTTGTTAGCGGGGGGCCAAGAGACCCAGTACTTC. Amino acid sequence: CASSLLAGGQETQYF.

This chain joins TRBV25-1 and TRBJ2-2; 7 bases line up with TRBD1. This CDR3 spans 14 amino acids. Trimming at V came to 6 bases and at J to 3 bases, leaving 4 bases not matched to a gene. CDR1 is MGHDK, CDR2 SYGVNS, per germline. CDR3 sequence reads: CASRTGSDTGELFF. The DNA of the CDR3 is TGTGCCAGCAGGACAGGGAGTGACACCGGGGAGCTGTTTTTT.

The rearrangement joins TRBV3-1 (or the pseudogene TRBV3-2) to TRBJ2-1, with 11 bases aligning to TRBD2. Germline trimming cut 4 bases from V and 9 bases from J; bases unmatched to any gene: 8. Germline assignment: CDR1 LGHDT and CDR2 YNNKEL (reference sequence). This CDR3 is built from 15 residues. CDR3 in amino acids: CASSRQLAGASEQFF. The CDR3 coding sequence is TGTGCCAGCAGCCGCCAACTAGCGGGAGCGTCTGAGCAGTTCTTC.

V is TRBV10-2 and J is TRBJ2-7; 9 positions match TRBD1. This CDR3 region has 17 residues. The trim removed 0 bases at V and 4 bases at J, leaving 10 bases unmatched. CDR1 is WSHSY and CDR2 is SAAADI in the germline V gene. The CDR3 here is CASSESGIGTGNYEQYF. The CDR3 region has the DNA TGCGCCAGCAGTGAGTCTGGTATCGGGACAGGGAATTACGAGCAGTACTTC.

The V gene is TRBV27, the J gene TRBJ2-7; 12 bases align to TRBD1. CDR3 size: 14 residues. V shed 8 bases and J 6 bases; nucleotides not matched to a gene: 8. Germline V gene lookup returns CDR1 MNHEY and CDR2 SMNVEV (reference sequence). CDR3 coding DNA: TGTGCCAGCGCACCGGGACAGGGGGCAGGCGAGCAGTACTTC. Encoded protein: CASAPGQGAGEQYF.

The CDR3 reads CASSTTGGPSNQPQHF. Written as DNA, the CDR3 is TGTGCCAGTAGTACCACAGGGGGACCAAGCAATCAGCCCCAGCATTTT. This chain uses TRBV19 with TRBJ1-5; TRBD1 matches at 8 bases. Germline V gene data show CDR1 as LNHDA and CDR2 as SQIVND (reference sequence). The ends lost 4 bases at V and 1 base at J; junction bases unmatched: 6. The CDR3 spans 16 residues.

This clone was observed a few times. The rearrangement uses TRBV5-5 and TRBJ1-2; D is unresolved. Germline assignment: CDR1 SGHKS and CDR2 YYEKEE (reference sequence). The CDR3 runs to 12 residues. The ends were cut back, 6 bases at V and 7 bases at J, with 13 bases in the middle. The CDR3 DNA follows: TGTGCCAGCACCTTACAGAACCGTGGCTACACCTTC. Translating it yields CASTLQNRGYTF.

V and J are TRBV4-1 and TRBJ1-1; D not resolved. This CDR3 region has 14 residues. Germline CDR1 MGHRA, CDR2 YSYEKL. The ends were cut back, 0 bases at V and 7 bases at J, with 12 bases in the middle. The CDR3 reads CASSQDLAGIEAFF. CDR3 coding DNA: TGCGCCAGCAGCCAAGATCTGGCGGGAATTGAAGCTTTCTTT.

The chain joins TRBV7-2 to TRBJ2-1; D unclear. CDR1 is SGHTA, CDR2 FQGNSA, per germline. The CDR3 totals 12 residues. Trimming took 5 bases from V and 0 from J, leaving 2 bases between them. The CDR3 nucleotides read TGTGCCAGCAGCCGCTCCTACAATGAGCAGTTCTTC. The encoded protein is CASSRSYNEQFF.

The rearrangement links TRBV6-5 to TRBJ2-7, with 9 bases identical to TRBD1. Losses at the gene ends were 6 bases for V and 2 bases for J; bases not matched to a gene: 5. The CDR3 consists of 14 residues. The germline V gene has CDR1 MNHEY and CDR2 SVGAGI. CDR3 bases: TGTGCCAGCAGGCGGGACAGGGATACCTACGAGCAGTACTTC. It encodes CASRRDRDTYEQYF.